This is a list of T cell receptor beta chains from one sample in a study of human T cells and chemical hapten exposure. TCRdb independently ran MiXCR on the RACE reads; one entry per CDR3 protein. Of about 160,000 distinct CDR3 sequences in the sample, about a quarter were seen once. Sample: whole blood, taken in connection with sensitization to the hapten diphenylcyclopropenone (DPC). These receptors were obtained from a woman aged 18-35 years with alopecia areata. Some clones in this sample may be carry-over from other donors' samples. Both conserved end residues are part of each CDR3. D genes are given only for firm matches. Clone size appears in some rows only: once, few, many, or a class for an expanded clone.

j_call clone_size v_call d_call cdr3_aa cdr3_nt
TRBJ1-1 many TRBV7-3 NA CASSPLDRQTEAFF TGTGCCAGCAGCCCATTAGATAGGCAGACTGAAGCTTTCTTT
TRBJ2-2 few TRBV20-1 TRBD2 CSAHGTSGTGELFF TGCAGTGCCCACGGGACTAGCGGAACCGGGGAGCTGTTTTTT
TRBJ2-1 NA TRBV7-8 NA CATQNRIPYNEQFF TGTGCCACCCAGAACAGAATACCCTACAATGAGCAGTTCTTC
TRBJ2-1 NA TRBV29-1 TRBD2 CSVTGTSGKNEQFF TGCAGCGTTACCGGGACTAGCGGGAAGAATGAGCAGTTCTTC
TRBJ1-2 few TRBV7-8 NA CASSLGPGTPYTF TGTGCCAGCAGCTTAGGACCAGGAACCCCCTACACCTTC
TRBJ1-1 NA TRBV5-1 NA CASSLAMGTEAFF TGCGCCAGCAGCTTGGCCATGGGAACTGAAGCTTTCTTT
TRBJ2-7 NA TRBV2 NA CASGGTYEQYF TGTGCCAGCGGGGGGACCTACGAGCAGTACTTC
TRBJ2-3 few TRBV10-3 TRBD2 CAIKRGLSTDTQYF TGTGCCATCAAGCGGGGACTTAGCACAGATACGCAGTATTTT
TRBJ1-3 NA TRBV11-2 TRBD1 CASSLSGTGGSSGNTIYF TGTGCCAGCAGCTTAAGTGGGACAGGGGGCAGCTCTGGAAACACCATATATTTT
TRBJ2-2 NA TRBV6-2/TRBV6-3 NA CASSPRERGTGELFF TGTGCCAGCAGTCCTCGGGAGAGGGGCACCGGGGAGCTGTTTTTT
TRBJ2-1 few TRBV7-8 TRBD2 CASSSPGGPTSYNEQFF TGTGCCAGCAGCTCCCCGGGGGGACCCACCTCCTACAATGAGCAGTTCTTC
TRBJ1-2 few TRBV20-1 NA CSALSGVPYGYTF TGCAGTGCTCTCTCAGGGGTTCCCTATGGCTACACCTTC
TRBJ2-2 NA TRBV6-2/TRBV6-3 NA CASKSRSDTGELFF TGTGCCAGCAAGTCCCGTAGCGACACCGGGGAGCTGTTTTTT
TRBJ2-2 NA TRBV9 NA CASSVNTWDTGELFF TGTGCCAGCAGCGTAAACACCTGGGACACCGGGGAGCTGTTTTTT
TRBJ2-7 many TRBV5-1 TRBD2 CASSLVLAGEQYF TGCGCCAGCAGCTTGGTTCTAGCGGGGGAGCAGTACTTC
TRBJ2-7 few TRBV11-1 TRBD2 CASSSSGSSYEQYF TGTGCCAGCAGTTCTAGCGGGAGCTCCTACGAGCAGTACTTC
TRBJ2-7 few TRBV9 NA CASSAYIGGYYEQYF TGTGCCAGCAGCGCCTATATTGGGGGTTATTACGAGCAGTACTTC
TRBJ2-5 NA TRBV2 TRBD2 CASSLLAGGLFQETQYF TGTGCCAGCAGTTTACTAGCGGGAGGCCTTTTCCAAGAGACCCAGTACTTC
TRBJ2-7 NA TRBV2 TRBD1 CASSVVGQGSHVPYEQYF TGTGCCAGCAGTGTGGTCGGACAGGGGTCCCATGTCCCCTACGAGCAGTACTTC
TRBJ2-4 NA TRBV15 TRBD2 CATSSGQREDIQYF TGTGCCACCAGCAGTGGCCAGCGGGAGGACATTCAGTACTTC
TRBJ1-5 NA TRBV7-2 NA CASSFFGFSNQPQHF TGTGCCAGCAGCTTTTTTGGGTTTAGCAATCAGCCCCAGCATTTT
TRBJ2-2 NA TRBV25-1 TRBD1 CASCGQDPAKGVRELFF TGTGCCAGTTGCGGACAGGACCCAGCTAAGGGGGTCAGGGAGCTGTTTTTT
TRBJ2-7 NA TRBV7-9 NA CASSSGFGKIRHEQYF TGTGCCAGCAGCTCTGGATTCGGGAAAATCCGGCACGAGCAGTACTTC
TRBJ1-1 NA TRBV30 NA CAWGSGTIGTEAFF TGTGCCTGGGGGTCCGGGACAATAGGAACTGAAGCTTTCTTT
TRBJ1-1 few TRBV16 NA CASSQSGNTEAFF TGTGCCAGCAGCCAGTCGGGGAACACTGAAGCTTTCTTT
TRBJ1-1 once TRBV5-8 NA CASSVQAGTEAFF TGTGCCAGCAGCGTCCAGGCGGGGACTGAAGCTTTCTTT
TRBJ1-5 NA TRBV7-2 TRBD1 CASSLGPTGIHQPQHF TGTGCCAGCAGCTTAGGTCCGACAGGGATCCACCAGCCCCAGCATTTT
TRBJ1-4 few TRBV4-2 NA CASSQDPAMEEKLFF TGTGCCAGCAGCCAAGATCCGGCAATGGAGGAAAAACTGTTTTTT
TRBJ2-3 many TRBV7-8 NA CASSLSGGGIDTQYF TGTGCCAGCAGCCTTAGTGGAGGAGGGATAGATACGCAGTATTTT
TRBJ2-1 few TRBV7-9 TRBD1 CASSVGTGEQFF TGTGCCAGCAGCGTCGGGACAGGTGAGCAGTTCTTC
TRBJ2-3 NA TRBV29-1 NA CSTRRGSTDTQYF TGCAGCACACGGAGGGGCTCCACAGATACGCAGTATTTT
TRBJ2-6 many TRBV6-2/TRBV6-3 NA CASSSFYGANVLTF TGTGCCAGCAGTTCGTTTTATGGGGCCAACGTCCTGACTTTC
TRBJ1-4 NA TRBV12-3/TRBV12-4 NA CASSYKRRNEKLFF TGTGCCAGCAGTTACAAACGACGGAATGAAAAACTGTTTTTT
TRBJ2-6 few TRBV7-2 NA CASSYGGSGANVLTF TGTGCCAGCAGCTACGGGGGCTCTGGGGCCAACGTCCTGACTTTC
TRBJ1-2 NA TRBV4-3 TRBD1 CASSHVGQGSGYTF TGCGCCAGCAGCCATGTCGGACAGGGGTCTGGCTACACCTTC
TRBJ2-3 NA TRBV9 TRBD2 CASSPPGLAGTDTQYF TGTGCCAGCAGCCCTCCGGGACTAGCAGGCACAGATACGCAGTATTTT
TRBJ1-5 few TRBV18 NA CASSPPTGPGGQPQHF TGTGCCAGCTCACCACCCACAGGCCCTGGGGGTCAGCCCCAGCATTTT
TRBJ1-1 few TRBV5-1 NA CASSLTGGLTEAFF TGCGCCAGCAGTTTGACCGGGGGCTTAACTGAAGCTTTCTTT
TRBJ2-1 NA TRBV6-1 NA CASTRDSPDNEQFF TGTGCCAGCACCCGGGACTCTCCCGACAATGAGCAGTTCTTC
TRBJ2-5 few TRBV29-1 NA CSVEGRGGTQYF TGCAGCGTTGAAGGCAGAGGGGGGACCCAGTACTTC
TRBJ2-2 few TRBV5-1 TRBD2 CASSLALAGGPSDGELFF TGCGCCAGCAGCTTGGCTCTAGCGGGAGGGCCGAGTGACGGGGAGCTGTTTTTT
TRBJ1-2 many TRBV14 TRBD1 CASSQVTGSSGYTF TGTGCCAGCAGCCAGGTGACAGGGAGTTCGGGCTACACCTTC
TRBJ2-1 NA TRBV4-2 TRBD2 CASSQDKPGLAGVRLNEQFF TGTGCCAGCAGCCAAGATAAGCCGGGACTAGCGGGAGTTCGTTTGAATGAGCAGTTCTTC
TRBJ2-1 NA TRBV5-1 NA CASSLLRGVNEQFF TGCGCCAGCAGCTTGCTCAGGGGCGTTAATGAGCAGTTCTTC
TRBJ1-3 few TRBV3-1 TRBD1 CASSHGGGENTIYF TGTGCCAGCAGCCACGGAGGGGGCGAAAACACCATATATTTT
TRBJ1-5 few TRBV6-6 TRBD1 CASRWTGSGNQPQHF TGTGCCAGCAGGTGGACAGGGAGCGGCAATCAGCCCCAGCATTTT
TRBJ1-3 NA TRBV29-1 NA CSVEVTGGNTIYF TGCAGCGTTGAAGTCACAGGGGGAAACACCATATATTTT